Shown below are 16 T cell receptor beta chains from a single sample sequenced in a study of blood T cells in healthy people across ages. PCR was performed a second time for roughly 7 to 11 cycles using a sample-barcoded 5' primer and a J-beta primer mix. TCRdb re-derived calls from the 5' RACE reads in MiXCR, one entry per CDR3 protein. The data contain 870,000 or so distinct CDR3 sequences, roughly 26% of them singletons. Sequencing input: blood. These receptors all stem from a woman older than 75 in good health.

V is TRBV5-1 and J is TRBJ2-4; possibly TRBD2 for D (6 bases). Trimming took off 4 bases at V and 2 bases at J, with 16 bases between the two ends. This CDR3 is built from 16 residues. Germline V lookup: CDR1 SGHRS, CDR2 YFSETQ. This chain's CDR3 is CASSPGRRQSKNIQYF. The CDR3 coding sequence is TGCGCCAGCAGCCCTGGGAGGCGGCAGTCCAAAAACATTCAGTACTTC.

The rearrangement links TRBV20-1 to TRBJ2-3; D is perhaps TRBD2 (6 bases). V gave up 6 bases and J gave up 0 bases, with 16 bases separating them. Germline V gives CDR1 DFQATT, CDR2 SNEGSKA (reference sequence). The CDR3 is 15 residues long. CDR3 nucleotides: TGCAGTGCCATGGGGGGTTCCACTAGCACAGATACGCAGTATTTT. Protein sequence: CSAMGGSTSTDTQYF.

As to this clonotype: This may stem from a read error, because a much larger clone lies one nucleotide away. The chain uses TRBV3-1 and TRBJ2-1, with D perhaps TRBD2 (6 bases). The CDR3 is 13 amino acids. The germline gives CDR1 LGHDT, CDR2 YNNKEL (reference sequence). The DNA of the CDR3 is TGTGTCAGCAGGCAACCGGGGAGCGGGGAGCAGTTCTTC. Its protein is CVSRQPGSGEQFF.

In its sample, this clonotype was seen once. This chain links TRBV6-2 or TRBV6-3 with TRBJ1-5, with a weak D call TRBD1 (6 bases). The length of the CDR3 is 15 residues. Germline-derived CDR1 and CDR2 are MNHEY and SVGEGT. V was pared by 8 bases and J by 0 bases, with 14 bases between. CDR3 sequence (DNA): TGTGCCAGCTCCTCAGGGGATGGTAGCAATCAGCCCCAGCATTTT. This encodes CASSSGDGSNQPQHF.

This clonotype was observed at least ten times. The rearrangement links TRBV7-9 to TRBJ2-1; 10 bases map to TRBD1. There are 15 residues in the CDR3. The V gene end was trimmed by 5 bases and the J gene end by 12 bases; junction bases not matched to a gene: 13. Germline V CDR1 and CDR2: SEHNR, FQNEAQ (reference sequence). This CDR3 is CASSLRDRGLGGQFF. The CDR3 coding sequence is TGTGCCAGCAGCCTCCGGGACAGGGGCTTGGGTGGGCAGTTCTTC.

At least ten counts were recorded for this clonotype. The chain combines TRBV10-3 with TRBJ2-7; D possibly uses TRBD1 or TRBD2 (5 bases each). The CDR3 is made up of 14 amino acids. Germline V gene data show CDR1 as ENHRY and CDR2 as SYGVKD. The V end lost 10 bases, the J end lost 0 bases, and 16 bases lay between the germline ends. This CDR3 reads CATTSGRSSYEQYF. The CDR3, as DNA: TGTGCCACTACCTCGGGACGGAGCTCCTACGAGCAGTACTTC.

This clonotype was observed at least ten times. This chain links TRBV19 with TRBJ2-6; D is possibly TRBD1 (5 bases). In germline, CDR1 is LNHDA, CDR2 SQIVND (reference sequence). Trimming removed 1 base at V and 0 bases at J, with 7 bases between. The CDR3 is made up of 16 amino acids. DNA for the CDR3: TGTGCCAGTAGTATAGGCAGGGCCTCTGGGGCCAACGTCCTGACTTTC. It translates to CASSIGRASGANVLTF. The whole variable domain, filled in from reference TRBV19 and TRBJ2-6, reads DGGITQSPKYLFRKEGQNVTLSCEQNLNHDAMYWYRQDPGQGLRLIYYSQIVNDFQKGDIAEGYSVSREKKESFPLTVTSAQKNPTAFYLCASSIGRASGANVLTFGAGSRLTVL.

The chain carries TRBV9 and TRBJ2-5; TRBD2 matches 12 bases. Per germline, CDR1 SGDLS and CDR2 YYNGEE. This CDR3 is 16 amino acids long. V was clipped by 4 bases and J by 4 bases; unmatched bases: 8. CDR3 residues: CASSTRLAGEGETQYF. The DNA of the CDR3 is TGTGCCAGCAGCACCCGACTAGCGGGAGAGGGAGAGACCCAGTACTTC.

The chain uses TRBV5-1 and TRBJ2-5; 7 nucleotides agree with TRBD1. V trimming: 3 bases; J trimming: 10 bases; junction bases outside the gene matches: 12. This CDR3 region has 14 residues. Per the germline V gene, CDR1 is SGHRS and CDR2 is YFSETQ. The CDR3 region is CASSSDQDRAFQYF. As DNA, the CDR3 is TGCGCCAGCAGCTCGGATCAAGACAGGGCGTTCCAGTACTTC.

This clonotype was seen at least ten times. The J gene is TRBJ2-4, the V gene TRBV7-9, with D unresolved. CDR3 length: 17 residues. V lost 1 base and J lost 2, with 15 bases in between. Germline CDR1 and CDR2: SEHNR and FQNEAQ (reference sequence). The CDR3 DNA reads TGTGCCAGCAGCTTAGAAGGATCTCATCGGTCCAAAAACATTCAGTACTTC. Encoded protein: CASSLEGSHRSKNIQYF.

This clonotype was observed at least ten times. This chain links TRBV6-2 or TRBV6-3 with TRBJ2-3; 7 positions match TRBD1. Germline loops: CDR1 MNHEY, CDR2 SVGEGT. The V gene end was trimmed by 5 bases and the J gene end by 4 bases; junction bases not matched to a gene: 12. The CDR3 sequence is 16 residues long. The CDR3 nucleotides are TGTGCCAGCAGTCCCGGGACAGCGACAGGAGCAGATACGCAGTATTTT. It is translated as CASSPGTATGADTQYF.

The table lists this clonotype with a few counts. A much more abundant neighbour one base away suggests this may be a read error. The chain joins TRBV7-9 to TRBJ1-4, with unresolved D. V was trimmed by 1 base and J by 8 bases, leaving 14 bases between them. CDR3 length equals 15 residues. Per the germline V gene, CDR1 is SEHNR and CDR2 is FQNEAQ (reference sequence). CDR3: CASSLGGPPREKLFF. The DNA of the CDR3 is TGTGCCAGCAGCTTAGGCGGGCCCCCGAGGGAAAAACTGTTTTTT.

The chain couples TRBV4-1 to TRBJ2-1; 10 bases fit TRBD2. J was trimmed by 2 bases and V by 4 bases; bases with no gene match: 5. The CDR3 spans 16 residues. Germline CDR1 MGHRA, CDR2 YSYEKL. The CDR3: CASSRGTSETYNEQFF. CDR3 nucleotides: TGCGCCAGCAGCCGCGGGACTAGCGAGACCTACAATGAGCAGTTCTTC.

Ten or more counts support this clonotype. V and J are TRBV4-1 and TRBJ2-5; D is unresolved. The CDR3 contains 14 residues. V was trimmed by 0 bases and J by 1 base, leaving 6 bases between them. CDR1 and CDR2 from the germline V gene are MGHRA and YSYEKL. CDR3 protein: CASSQDPFQETQYF. CDR3 bases: TGCGCCAGCAGCCAAGATCCATTCCAAGAGACCCAGTACTTC.

This clonotype was observed a few times. The chain carries TRBV6-2 or TRBV6-3 and TRBJ1-4, with D possibly being TRBD1 (5 bases). The germline gives CDR1 MNHEY, CDR2 SVGEGT. The V and J ends lost 2 bases and 4 bases respectively, with 11 bases between them. CDR3 length equals 15 residues. CDR3: CASSYNRRSNEKLFF. The CDR3 DNA follows: TGTGCCAGCAGTTACAACAGGCGGAGTAATGAAAAACTGTTTTTT.

This clonotype was recorded at least ten times. This chain links TRBV2 with TRBJ2-5; the match to TRBD1 covers 7 bases. Trimming at V came to 8 bases and at J to 5 bases, leaving 14 bases not matched to a gene. There are 15 residues in the CDR3. Per germline, CDR1 SNHLY and CDR2 FYNNEI. DNA for the CDR3: TGTGCCAGCTGGGGATCCGGGACAGCCGGGGAGACCCAGTACTTC. Residues: CASWGSGTAGETQYF.